Included here is one T cell receptor (beta chain) sequence, with context. Expressed TCRB transcripts were sequenced after all isolated RNA was converted to cDNA. Method: immunoSEQ multiplex PCR; TCRdb's copy keeps in-frame clones and lacks some. Altogether 300,000 to 450,000 clones are present, around 20% being singletons, with the ten largest covering around 0.045%. The data stem from a study of beta chain features in type 1 diabetes. The V gene lost 3 bases and the J gene lost 4 bases, with 12 bases spanning the gap. The germline gives CDR1 PRHDT, CDR2 FYEKMQ (reference sequence). CDR3 length: 14 residues.

This receptor was identified in a young woman in good health. V and J are TRBV13 and TRBJ1-2, with D unresolved. Sequences were obtained from naive CD4+ T cells from blood. CDR3 protein: CASSLQGSTYGYTF. The CDR3 DNA sequence: TGTGCCAGCAGCTTGCAAGGGAGCACCTATGGCTACACCTTC.